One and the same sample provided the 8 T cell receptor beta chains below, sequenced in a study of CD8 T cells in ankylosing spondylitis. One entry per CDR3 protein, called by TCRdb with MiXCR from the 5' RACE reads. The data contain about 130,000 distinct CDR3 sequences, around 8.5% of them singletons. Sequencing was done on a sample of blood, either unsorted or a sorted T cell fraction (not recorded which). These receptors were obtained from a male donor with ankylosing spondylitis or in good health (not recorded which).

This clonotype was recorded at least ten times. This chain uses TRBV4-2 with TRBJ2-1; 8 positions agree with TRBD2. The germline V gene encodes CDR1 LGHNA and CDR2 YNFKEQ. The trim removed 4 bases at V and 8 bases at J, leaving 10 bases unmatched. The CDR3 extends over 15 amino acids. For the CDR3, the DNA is TGTGCCAGCAGCCGGGGACTAGATGGGTCTTATGAGCAGTTCTTC. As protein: CASSRGLDGSYEQFF.

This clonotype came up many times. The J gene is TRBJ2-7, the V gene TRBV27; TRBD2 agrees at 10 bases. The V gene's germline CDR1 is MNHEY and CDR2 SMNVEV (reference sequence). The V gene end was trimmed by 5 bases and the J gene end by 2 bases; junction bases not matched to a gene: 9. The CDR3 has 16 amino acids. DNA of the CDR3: TGTGCCAGCAGTAGGAGCGGGAGGGCCTTCACCTACGAGCAGTACTTC. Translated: CASSRSGRAFTYEQYF.

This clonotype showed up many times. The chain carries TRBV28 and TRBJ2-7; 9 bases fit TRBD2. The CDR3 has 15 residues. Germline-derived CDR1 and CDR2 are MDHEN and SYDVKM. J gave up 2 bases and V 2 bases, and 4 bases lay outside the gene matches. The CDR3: CASSLLAGSAYEQYF. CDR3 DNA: TGTGCCAGCAGTTTACTAGCGGGATCAGCCTACGAGCAGTACTTC.

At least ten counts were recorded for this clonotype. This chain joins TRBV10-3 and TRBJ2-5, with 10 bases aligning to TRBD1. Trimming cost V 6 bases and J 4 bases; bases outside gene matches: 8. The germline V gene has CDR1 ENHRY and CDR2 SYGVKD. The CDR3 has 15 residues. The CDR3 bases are TGTGCCATCAGCCGAGTGGGGACAGGGGTAGAGACCCAGTACTTC. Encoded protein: CAISRVGTGVETQYF.

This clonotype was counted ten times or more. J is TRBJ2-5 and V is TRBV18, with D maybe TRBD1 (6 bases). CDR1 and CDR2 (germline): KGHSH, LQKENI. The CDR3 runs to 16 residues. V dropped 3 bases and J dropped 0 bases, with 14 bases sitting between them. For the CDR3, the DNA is TGTGCCAGCTCACCTCACCGGGACATATACCAAGAGACCCAGTACTTC. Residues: CASSPHRDIYQETQYF.

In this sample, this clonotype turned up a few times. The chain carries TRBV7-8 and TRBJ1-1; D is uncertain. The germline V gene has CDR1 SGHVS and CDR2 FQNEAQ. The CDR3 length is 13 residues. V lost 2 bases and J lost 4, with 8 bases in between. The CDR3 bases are TGTGCCAGCAGCTTACAGTTTAGCACTGAAGCTTTCTTT. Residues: CASSLQFSTEAFF.

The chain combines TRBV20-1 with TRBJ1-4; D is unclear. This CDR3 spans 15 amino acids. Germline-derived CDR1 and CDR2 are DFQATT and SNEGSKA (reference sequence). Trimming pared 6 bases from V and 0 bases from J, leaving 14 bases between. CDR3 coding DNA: TGCAGTGCACCTCGGACGGCTGCAACTAATGAAAAACTGTTTTTT. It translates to CSAPRTAATNEKLFF.

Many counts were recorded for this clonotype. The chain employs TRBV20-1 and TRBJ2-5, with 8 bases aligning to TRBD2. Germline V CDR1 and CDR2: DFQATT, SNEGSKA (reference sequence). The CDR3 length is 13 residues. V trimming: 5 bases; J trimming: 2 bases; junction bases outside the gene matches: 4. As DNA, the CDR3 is TGCAGTGCTCTGACTAGCGTTCAAGAGACCCAGTACTTC. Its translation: CSALTSVQETQYF.